Listed below are T cell receptor beta chains from one sample, sequenced in a study of blood T cell repertoires in COVID-19. TCRdb's copy holds only in-frame clones and misses some; the assay was immunoSEQ multiplex PCR. The sample contains roughly 700,000 clones, 85% to 90% of which appear only once. Sequencing used peripheral blood. The receptors here all came from a young woman with acute or convalescent COVID-19. CDR3s include the opening cysteine and the closing phenylalanine or tryptophan. D genes are given only for firm matches. For some rows the clone size is stated as once, few or many, or as a class when expanded; others skip it.

clone size	J gene	V gene	D gene	CDR3 protein	CDR3 DNA
-	TRBJ1-1	TRBV19	-	CASSITGMNTEAFF	TGTGCCAGTAGTATAACAGGAATGAACACTGAAGCTTTCTTT
once	TRBJ1-2	TRBV18	-	CASSPDIVNYGYTF	TGTGCCAGCTCACCGGACATCGTTAACTATGGCTACACCTTC
few	TRBJ2-1	TRBV6-5	-	CASSPQPQGGLSQFF	TGTGCCAGCAGCCCACAACCCCAGGGCGGTCTCTCGCAGTTCTTC
once	TRBJ2-1	TRBV29-1	-	CSVSRGQVINEQFF	TGCAGCGTCTCAAGGGGTCAGGTGATAAATGAGCAGTTCTTC
-	TRBJ1-3	TRBV19	TRBD1	CASSHDRGSGNTIYF	TGTGCCAGTAGCCACGACAGGGGCTCTGGAAACACCATATATTTT
once	TRBJ2-5	TRBV5-1	TRBD2	CASSLGVSGGAGETQYF	TGCGCCAGCAGCTTAGGGGTTAGCGGGGGCGCCGGAGAGACCCAGTACTTC
once	TRBJ1-1	TRBV30	-	CAWDNGNTEAFF	TGTGCCTGGGACAACGGGAACACTGAAGCTTTCTTT
-	TRBJ1-5	TRBV28	-	CASLGQLDQPQHF	TGTGCCAGCCTAGGCCAGCTCGATCAGCCCCAGCATTTT
-	TRBJ2-1	TRBV6-5	-	CASSYSRGDEQFF	TGTGCCAGCAGTTACTCGAGAGGCGATGAGCAGTTCTTC
-	TRBJ1-2	TRBV7-6	TRBD1	CASSLGRGQGADGYTF	TGTGCCAGCAGCTTAGGACGTGGACAGGGGGCGGATGGCTACACCTTC
-	TRBJ2-2	TRBV5-1	TRBD2	CASSAWRGDNPDGELFF	TGCGCCAGCAGCGCCTGGCGGGGGGACAACCCGGACGGGGAGCTGTTTTTT
-	TRBJ2-2	TRBV2	TRBD2	CASSTSVAGGGGELFF	TGTGCCAGCAGTACCTCGGTAGCGGGGGGTGGCGGGGAGCTGTTTTTT
-	TRBJ2-3	TRBV9	TRBD2	CASTAGDFTDTQYF	TGTGCCAGCACCGCGGGGGATTTCACAGATACGCAGTATTTT
-	TRBJ2-7	TRBV19	TRBD1	CASSIGTSGTGFSYEQYF	TGTGCCAGTAGTATAGGGACGTCCGGGACAGGCTTCTCCTACGAGCAGTACTTC
-	TRBJ1-6	TRBV27	-	CASSPHPTEIYNSPLHF	TGTGCCAGCAGTCCCCACCCCACAGAGATCTATAATTCACCCCTCCACTTT
-	TRBJ1-2	TRBV27	-	CASSRTWGGARDYGYTF	TGTGCCAGCAGTCGAACCTGGGGGGGGGCGCGGGACTATGGCTACACCTTC
-	TRBJ1-2	TRBV6-2/TRBV6-3	TRBD1	CASSRDRFPPNYGYTF	TGTGCCAGCAGCCGGGACAGGTTTCCCCCCAACTATGGCTACACCTTC
-	TRBJ1-4	TRBV30	TRBD1	CAWSAPGQGGEKLFF	TGTGCCTGGAGTGCCCCGGGACAGGGGGGTGAAAAACTGTTTTTT
-	TRBJ2-1	TRBV3-1/TRBV3-2	TRBD1	CASSQRTGGTISNEQFF	TGTGCCAGCAGCCAAAGGACAGGGGGGACGATATCGAATGAGCAGTTCTTC
few	TRBJ1-2	TRBV5-1	-	CASSLLIGGGYGYTF	TGCGCCAGCAGCTTGCTAATCGGGGGTGGCTATGGCTACACCTTC
-	TRBJ2-5	TRBV5-1	TRBD2	CASRTSGTQETQYF	TGCGCCAGCAGGACTAGCGGGACCCAAGAGACCCAGTACTTC
-	TRBJ1-1	TRBV6-5	TRBD1	CASSPPGTVGTEAFF	TGTGCCAGCAGTCCTCCCGGGACAGTTGGTACTGAAGCTTTCTTT
once	TRBJ2-5	TRBV5-1	TRBD1	CASNKGQGETQYF	TGCGCCAGTAATAAGGGACAGGGGGAGACCCAGTACTTC
once	TRBJ2-7	TRBV2	TRBD2	CASSEGTSVSYEQYF	TGTGCCAGCAGTGAAGGGACTAGCGTTTCCTACGAGCAGTACTTC
-	TRBJ1-6	TRBV2	-	CASSEAGGGISPLHF	TGTGCCAGCAGTGAAGCCGGGGGTGGTATTTCACCCCTCCACTTT
-	TRBJ2-2	TRBV19	TRBD1	CASSRGQGGSNTGELFF	TGTGCCAGTAGCAGGGGGCAGGGAGGATCGAACACCGGGGAGCTGTTTTTT
-	TRBJ1-2	TRBV7-2	-	CASSLANFLGAGGYTF	TGTGCCAGCAGCTTAGCGAATTTCCTGGGGGCTGGGGGCTACACCTTC
-	TRBJ1-2	TRBV10-3	TRBD1	CAISPARGLPTGGGYTF	TGTGCCATCAGCCCAGCCAGGGGGCTTCCCACTGGGGGAGGCTACACCTTC
once	TRBJ1-2	TRBV5-6	-	CASSLARQGIYGYTF	TGTGCCAGCAGCTTGGCCCGGCAGGGGATCTATGGCTACACCTTC
-	TRBJ1-3	TRBV12-3/TRBV12-4	-	CASSPDRKRAIYF	TGTGCCAGCAGCCCAGATAGGAAGAGGGCCATATATTTT
-	TRBJ1-1	TRBV11-2	-	CASSSLGAGTEAFF	TGTGCCAGCAGCTCTTTGGGGGCGGGTACTGAAGCTTTCTTT
-	TRBJ1-6	TRBV7-3	TRBD1	CASSLRDRDSPLHF	TGTGCCAGCAGCCTCCGGGACAGGGATTCACCCCTCCACTTT
-	TRBJ1-5	TRBV5-1	-	CASSPDGQLNQPQHF	TGCGCCAGCAGCCCGGACGGACAGCTAAATCAGCCCCAGCATTTT
-	TRBJ2-1	TRBV5-1	-	CASSLVEGEGGGQFF	TGCGCCAGCAGCTTGGTAGAGGGGGAAGGTGGCGGGCAGTTCTTC
-	TRBJ1-1	TRBV4-3	TRBD1	CASSRQGGLGTEAFF	TGCGCCAGCAGCCGGCAGGGGGGTTTGGGCACTGAAGCTTTCTTT
-	TRBJ2-1	TRBV4-1	TRBD2	CASSQDPSGGEQFF	TGCGCCAGCAGCCAAGACCCTAGCGGGGGTGAGCAGTTCTTC
-	TRBJ1-1	TRBV30	-	CACTIRGEAFF	TGTGCCTGTACCATTCGGGGTGAAGCTTTCTTT
-	TRBJ1-5	TRBV15	TRBD1	CAISLTGTGRNQPQHF	TGTGCCATCTCACTTACCGGGACAGGAAGAAATCAGCCCCAGCATTTT
-	TRBJ2-2	TRBV7-9	-	CASRDIRDNTGELFF	TGTGCCAGCAGAGATATTCGGGATAACACCGGGGAGCTGTTTTTT
-	TRBJ2-7	TRBV5-1	TRBD1	CASSTGTGGLEQYF	TGCGCCAGCAGCACCGGGACAGGGGGCCTCGAGCAGTACTTC
-	TRBJ2-3	TRBV7-8	TRBD1	CASTPRDRVRTDTQYF	TGTGCCAGCACCCCTAGAGACAGGGTGCGTACAGATACGCAGTATTTT
-	TRBJ2-7	TRBV3-1/TRBV3-2	TRBD2	CASSPGLAGGLYF	TGTGCCAGCAGCCCCGGACTAGCGGGGGGCCTTTACTTC
-	TRBJ1-4	TRBV5-6	TRBD1	CASSLPGTGRNEKLFF	TGTGCCAGCAGCTTGCCCGGGACAGGACGAAATGAAAAACTGTTTTTT
-	TRBJ1-6	TRBV4-1	-	CASSQIPVSYNSPLHF	TGCGCCAGCAGCCAGATCCCGGTCTCCTATAATTCACCCCTCCACTTT
-	TRBJ1-3	TRBV4-1	TRBD1	CASRNPGQGANSGNTIYF	TGCGCCAGCAGGAATCCGGGACAGGGGGCCAACTCTGGAAACACCATATATTTT
once	TRBJ2-7	TRBV6-5	TRBD2	CASSYSRTSDEQYF	TGTGCCAGCAGTTACTCAAGGACTAGCGACGAGCAGTACTTC
-	TRBJ1-2	TRBV2	-	CASSARDTLYGYTF	TGTGCCAGCAGTGCCAGAGACACCCTCTATGGCTACACCTTC
-	TRBJ1-5	TRBV7-9	-	CASSLGVVSTNQPQHF	TGTGCCAGCAGCTTAGGGGTGGTGTCGACTAATCAGCCCCAGCATTTT
-	TRBJ2-3	TRBV25-1	TRBD1	CASSGGQGPSTDTQYF	TGTGCCAGCAGTGGGGGACAGGGGCCGTCCACAGATACGCAGTATTTT
-	TRBJ2-1	TRBV9	-	CASSVGGRSEQFF	TGTGCCAGCAGCGTAGGTGGGAGGAGTGAGCAGTTCTTC
-	TRBJ2-7	TRBV5-6	-	CASSLRYRDLGGQYF	TGTGCCAGCAGCTTACGTTACAGGGACCTTGGGGGGCAGTACTTC
-	TRBJ1-1	TRBV5-8	TRBD1	CASSFSGGAGTEAFF	TGTGCCAGCAGCTTTTCAGGGGGCGCGGGCACTGAAGCTTTCTTT
-	TRBJ2-3	TRBV6-1	-	CASSDPRPGLRTDTQYF	TGTGCCAGCAGTGACCCTCGACCGGGACTCCGCACAGATACGCAGTATTTT
-	TRBJ1-1	TRBV4-2	TRBD1	CASSLLDRESTEAFF	TGTGCCAGCAGCCTTTTGGACAGGGAGTCCACTGAAGCTTTCTTT
-	TRBJ2-2	TRBV24-1	TRBD2	CATSDLAGDTGELFF	TGTGCCACCAGTGATTTGGCGGGGGACACCGGGGAGCTGTTTTTT
-	TRBJ1-4	TRBV4-1	TRBD1	CASSHRGLDEKLFF	TGCGCCAGCAGCCACAGGGGGCTGGATGAAAAACTGTTTTTT
-	TRBJ2-7	TRBV6-5	TRBD1	CASSFPGQGSYEQYF	TGTGCCAGCAGTTTTCCGGGACAGGGGTCCTACGAGCAGTACTTC